What follows is one T cell receptor beta chain and its context. Its antigen is as yet unknown. The entry originates in a study of graft-versus-host responses after intestinal transplantation. Study in general: Recipients were all induced with anti-thymocyte globulin, then given tacrolimus and steroids for about 3 years.

The CDR3 is made up of 16 amino acids. V was pared by 4 bases and J by 2 bases, with 16 bases between. The germline V gene has CDR1 SGDLS and CDR2 YYNGEE. TCRdb keeps only in-frame clones here, not all; method: immunoSEQ multiplex PCR. The sample has around 26,000 clones, 94% seen once. Study-level results: Recipient bone marrow held GvH clones, some seen earlier in ileum or blood. Within allografts, high graft-versus-host to host-versus-graft clonal ratios were seen among patients with graft-donor T cell macrochimerism. After transplant, early declines in HvG clones were associated with peak levels of circulating GvH clones.

This chain connects TRBV9 to TRBJ2-1, with D possibly being TRBD2 (5 bases). Sequencing used PBMCs, obtained 156 days after intestinal transplant. The receptor was isolated from a human patient who received an intestinal transplant, so some T cells may come from the graft donor. CDR3 nucleotide sequence: TGTGCCAGCAGCCCAGCTTCGGGGTTTCCCTACAATGAGCAGTTCTTC. This gives the protein CASSPASGFPYNEQFF.